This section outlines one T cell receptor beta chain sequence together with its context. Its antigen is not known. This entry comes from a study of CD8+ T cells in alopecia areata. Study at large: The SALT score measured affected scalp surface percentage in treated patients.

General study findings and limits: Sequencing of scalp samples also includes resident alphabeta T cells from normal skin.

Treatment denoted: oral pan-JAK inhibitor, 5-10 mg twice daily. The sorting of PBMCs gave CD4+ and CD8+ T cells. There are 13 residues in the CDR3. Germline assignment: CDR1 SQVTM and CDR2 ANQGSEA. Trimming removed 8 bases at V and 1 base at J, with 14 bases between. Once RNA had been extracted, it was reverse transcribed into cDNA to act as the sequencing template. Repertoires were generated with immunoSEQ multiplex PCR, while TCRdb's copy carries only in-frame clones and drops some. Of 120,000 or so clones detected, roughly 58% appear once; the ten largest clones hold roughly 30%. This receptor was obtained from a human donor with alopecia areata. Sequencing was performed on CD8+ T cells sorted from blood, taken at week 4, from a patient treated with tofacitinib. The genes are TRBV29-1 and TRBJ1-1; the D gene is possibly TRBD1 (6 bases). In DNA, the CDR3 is TGCAGCTTCGGGGGCGCGAAGAACACTGAAGCTTTCTTT. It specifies CSFGGAKNTEAFF.